This T cell receptor beta chain was sequenced for a study of blood T cell repertoires in COVID-19 (dated by TCRdb to 2019 to 2021). Regarding the study in general: Collaborator samples came from the United States, Italy and Spain and covered acute and convalescent phases of COVID-19. The material from the prospective study consisted of cDNA or gDNA derived from T cells, B-cell-depleted T cells, or PBMCs. Deeply sampled blood TCRbeta repertoires from subjects exposed to, actively infected with, or recovered from COVID-19 were included in the dataset. A freely available public database, intended as a resource for researchers studying the immune response to SARS-CoV-2, is where the repertoires were released. Samples were obtained from the ongoing ImmuneRACE study (first 160 participants) and from 1,254 subjects provided by 6 global collaborators. Sample metadata almost always included a de-identified subject ID, COVID-19 status, age in years and sex. Where available, HLA class I and class II types were obtained from metadata supplied by the sample provider rather than from assay-based typing. Here is what the overall study found, with its caveats: How much clinical and demographic metadata was included differed by source and by participant, and the metadata was provided uncurated.

Points on this clone: Its antigen remains undetermined. Base qualities are not at hand, and no much larger clone is one base apart.

The immunoSEQ Assay, a bias-controlled multiplex PCR, was used to amplify TCRbeta CDR3 regions from genomic DNA. Per the original workflow: The number of nucleated cells in each sample was estimated from the amplification of reference gene primers within the assay. To quantify the absolute abundance of each unique TCRbeta CDR3 rearrangement, sequence reads were collapsed and filtered. For each sample, productive Simpson clonality was calculated as the square root of Simpson's diversity index over productive rearrangements. Drawn from immuneACCESS, this table holds only the in-frame rearrangements with V and J called that TCRdb kept. Clones are partly lost; checked studies trace under half to an unresolved V gene and leave the rest unexplained. That table furnishes V, J and clone size, whereas the DNA furnished D and trimming. The sample table records more than 200,000 clones; 88% of these occur just once. More than 0.55% of the sample is taken by the ten largest.

The collaborating institutions used their own protocols to collect whole blood in K2EDTA tubes. Collaborator samples were shipped for TCRbeta analysis as frozen whole blood, isolated PBMCs, or DNA extracted from either sample type. Sequences were obtained from peripheral blood. The sequence was collected from a human donor in a cohort sampled during active COVID-19.

Here the CDR3 is given as CASSLALVVRMSDEQFF. In nucleotide form, the sequence is TGTGCCAGCAGCTTAGCTTTGGTGGTGAGGATGAGCGATGAGCAGTTCTTC. The sequence links TRBV7-2 to TRBJ2-1; the D gene lacks a confident call. From a lookup of the germline V gene, CDR1 and CDR2 are SGHTA and FQGNSA. The V and J ends are trimmed by 0 bases and 8 bases, leaving 20 bases between them. The CDR3, from cysteine to phenylalanine, totals 17 residues. Only the CDR3 part of the read is kept: 51 bases, read in frame from the first base. Full variable domain (CDR3 extended with the reference TRBV7-2 and TRBJ2-1 proteins): GAGVSQSPSNKVTEKGKDVELRCDPISGHTALYWYRQSLGQGLEFLIYFQGNSAPDKSGLPSDRFSAERTGGSVSTLTIQRTQQEDSAVYLCASSLALVVRMSDEQFFGPGTRLTVL.